The 30 T cell receptor beta chains presented below share a single source sample, sequenced in a study of T-cell reconstitution after alpha-beta-depleted transplantation in children. A library of TCRbeta sequences, prepared with unique molecular identifiers, was generated. Using its own MiXCR run on the PCR reads, TCRdb lists one record per CDR3 protein. The sample gives 420,000 or so distinct CDR3 sequences, approximately 11% of which show up once; roughly 5.1% is in the top ten. The material was PBMCs from the stem cell graft donor, obtained from the stem cell graft. The receptor set was obtained from a human donor who donated a stem cell graft to a child with acute myeloid leukemia.

The chain couples TRBV5-1 to TRBJ2-1; 7 nucleotides align to TRBD2. Germline V CDR1 and CDR2: SGHRS, YFSETQ. This CDR3 comprises 16 residues. J lost 6 bases, V lost 4 bases, and 13 bases had no gene match. The CDR3 bases are TGCGCCAGCAGCGCCGGCTATAGCGGGCTCGGCAATGAGCAGTTCTTC. The encoded protein is CASSAGYSGLGNEQFF.

V gene TRBV4-2 combines with J gene TRBJ1-6, with no clear D. Trimming removed 1 base at V and 7 bases at J, with 8 bases between. This CDR3 contains 14 residues. From germline, CDR1 is LGHNA and CDR2 YNFKEQ. This chain's CDR3 is CASSQGEGNSPLHF. CDR3 coding DNA: TGTGCCAGCAGCCAAGGGGAGGGCAATTCACCCCTCCACTTT.

The gene calls are TRBV18 and TRBJ2-1; the D gene is possibly TRBD1 (6 bases). The CDR3 length is 16 residues. Trimming left V 4 bases short and J 6 bases short, with 19 bases between. Per the germline V gene, CDR1 is KGHSH and CDR2 is LQKENI. The CDR3 spells CASSRETGIISNEQFF. CDR3 coding DNA: TGTGCCAGCTCACGGGAAACAGGGATTATCTCCAATGAGCAGTTCTTC.

The chain is built from TRBV18 and TRBJ2-3, with D perhaps TRBD2 (5 bases). Germline V gives CDR1 KGHSH, CDR2 LQKENI. CDR3 length: 14 amino acids. V gave up 2 bases and J gave up 5 bases, with 11 bases separating them. The CDR3 is CASSPSTSGDTQYF. CDR3 bases: TGTGCCAGCTCACCATCAACGAGCGGAGATACGCAGTATTTT. Combining the CDR3 with reference TRBV18 and TRBJ2-3 gives the whole variable domain NAGVMQNPRHLVRRRGQEARLRCSPMKGHSHVYWYRQLPEEGLKFMVYLQKENIIDESGMPKERFSAEFPKEGPSILRIQQVVRGDSAAYFCASSPSTSGDTQYFGPGTRLTVL.

This clonotype has a handful of counts. This rearrangement joins TRBV10-3 to TRBJ2-2, with D perhaps matching TRBD1 or TRBD2 (5 bases each). The V end was cut by 2 bases, the J end by 1 base, with 11 bases between. The CDR3 sequence is 16 residues long. Germline CDR1 and CDR2: ENHRY and SYGVKD. CDR3 region: CAISEVGRQNTGELFF. The CDR3 nucleotides are TGTGCCATCAGTGAGGTGGGACGGCAGAACACCGGGGAGCTGTTTTTT.

This clonotype was seen a few times. The rearrangement joins TRBV11-2 to TRBJ2-5; a possible D gene is TRBD1 (6 bases). Germline V lookup: CDR1 SGHAT, CDR2 FQNNGV. There are 15 residues in the CDR3. The germline V and J ends were trimmed by 4 bases and 5 bases, with 17 bases remaining between them. The CDR3 spells CASSSDTGLGETQYF. CDR3 coding DNA: TGTGCCAGCAGCTCGGATACAGGGCTGGGGGAGACCCAGTACTTC.

The sample holds a few counts of this clonotype. V and J are TRBV14 and TRBJ2-2; D is undetermined. CDR1 SGHDN and CDR2 FVKESK come from the germline V gene. V lost 0 bases and J lost 5, with 7 bases in between. CDR3 length equals 14 residues. The CDR3 protein is CASSQDVQTGELFF. CDR3 DNA sequence: TGTGCCAGCAGCCAAGATGTACAGACCGGGGAGCTGTTTTTT.

This clonotype was counted only a few times. The chain couples TRBV12-3 or TRBV12-4 to TRBJ1-6, with 7 bases lining up with TRBD1. With 4 bases clipped from V and 10 bases from J, the junction kept 4 bases outside the gene matches. This CDR3 has 13 amino acids. The CDR3 bases are TGTGCCAGCAGTTCCCAGGGGGACTCACCCCTCCACTTT. Its protein is CASSSQGDSPLHF.

This clonotype has ten or more counts. The chain uses TRBV29-1 and TRBJ2-7; D is possibly TRBD2 (5 bases). V dropped 4 bases and J dropped 7 bases, with 17 bases sitting between them. This CDR3 has 13 amino acids. From germline, CDR1 is SQVTM and CDR2 ANQGSEA. The CDR3 sequence: CSVARARTVEQYV. The CDR3, as DNA: TGCAGCGTTGCGCGGGCGCGTACGGTGGAGCAGTACGTC.

The chain recombines TRBV7-2 with TRBJ2-1, with D possibly matching TRBD2 (6 bases). Trimming shortened V by 2 bases and J by 5 bases, and 10 bases separated the two germline ends. CDR3 length: 14 residues. The germline V gene encodes CDR1 SGHTA and CDR2 FQGNSA. DNA of the CDR3: TGTGCCAGCAGCTTACGGGGGACTGACAATGAGCAGTTCTTC. The encoded protein is CASSLRGTDNEQFF. Variable domain in full (rest from reference TRBV7-2 and TRBJ2-1): GAGVSQSPSNKVTEKGKDVELRCDPISGHTALYWYRQSLGQGLEFLIYFQGNSAPDKSGLPSDRFSAERTGGSVSTLTIQRTQQEDSAVYLCASSLRGTDNEQFFGPGTRLTVL.

This clonotype has only a few counts. The CDR3 spells CASSFFGSSYNEQFF. The CDR3 DNA reads as TGTGCCAGCAGCTTCTTCGGAAGCTCCTACAATGAGCAGTTCTTC. The chain employs TRBV5-6 and TRBJ2-1; D is unresolved. Trimming removed 2 bases at V and 0 bases at J, with 9 bases between. The CDR3 spans 15 residues. CDR1 is SGHDT and CDR2 is YYEEEE in the germline V gene. The complete variable domain, with remaining parts taken from reference TRBV5-6 and TRBJ2-1, reads DAGVTQSPTHLIKTRGQQVTLRCSPKSGHDTVSWYQQALGQGPQFIFQYYEEEERQRGNFPDRFSGHQFPNYSSELNVNALLLGDSALYLCASSFFGSSYNEQFFGPGTRLTVL.

This clonotype was counted a few times. The chain recombines TRBV5-1 with TRBJ2-1, with D hard to call. V lost 3 bases and J 7 bases, leaving 8 bases between the germline ends. Germline CDR1 and CDR2: SGHRS and YFSETQ. The CDR3 runs to 12 residues. DNA for the CDR3: TGCGCCAGCAGCTACCTAGAAAATGAGCAGTTCTTC. Amino acid sequence: CASSYLENEQFF.

The sample holds many counts of this clonotype. This chain links TRBV9 with TRBJ2-3; 7 bases are a match to TRBD1. The junction had 7 bases not matched to a gene; V was cut back by 1 base and J by 5 bases. This CDR3 contains 15 residues. In germline, CDR1 is SGDLS, CDR2 YYNGEE. CDR3 amino acids: CASSVRSTGKDTQYF. In DNA, the CDR3 is TGTGCCAGCAGCGTACGATCGACAGGGAAAGATACGCAGTATTTT.

This clonotype was counted ten times or more. CDR3 coding DNA: TGCGCCAGCAGCTTCCGGGACAGAAACAATGAGCAGTTCTTC. Its translation is CASSFRDRNNEQFF. The rearrangement links TRBV5-1 to TRBJ2-1, with 7 nucleotides matching TRBD1. The J segment lost 5 bases and the V segment lost 2 bases, leaving 4 bases of the junction unmatched. The length of the CDR3 is 14 residues. Germline V gene sequence: CDR1 SGHRS, CDR2 YFSETQ.

This chain links TRBV4-2 with TRBJ2-5; TRBD2 aligns across 8 bases. Germline V gene sequence: CDR1 LGHNA, CDR2 YNFKEQ. This CDR3 region has 12 residues. V was clipped by 8 bases and J by 5 bases; unmatched bases: 4. CDR3 nucleotide sequence: TGTGCCAGCGGCCCGGGGGGGGAGACCCAGTACTTC. This gives the protein CASGPGGETQYF.

This clonotype was observed a few times. The chain has TRBV7-3 and TRBJ2-2; 9 nucleotides agree with TRBD1. V lost 5 bases to trimming and J lost 7 bases; unmatched junction nucleotides: 8. Germline V CDR1 and CDR2: SGHTA, FQGTGA. The CDR3 sequence is 15 residues long. CDR3 nucleotides: TGTGCCAGCAGCCAAGACCGGGACAGGGTCGGGGAGCTGTTTTTT. Its protein product is CASSQDRDRVGELFF. The complete variable domain, with remaining parts taken from reference TRBV7-3 and TRBJ2-2, reads GAGVSQTPSNKVTEKGKYVELRCDPISGHTALYWYRQSLGQGPEFLIYFQGTGAADDSGLPNDRFFAVRPEGSVSTLKIQRTERGDSAVYLCASSQDRDRVGELFFGEGSRLTVL.

The sample holds many counts of this clonotype. One end of the junction fails to match germline, which may point to a read error. This sequence joins TRBV5-1 and TRBJ1-5; D may be TRBD1 (6 bases). Germline CDR1 and CDR2: SGHRS and YFSETQ. CDR3 length: 13 residues. CDR3 sequence (DNA): TGTGCCAGCAGCTTACAGGGTAATCAGCCCCAGCATTTT. This sequence encodes CASSLQGNQPQHF.

The chain employs TRBV30 and TRBJ1-6; 7 bases agree with TRBD1. Germline-derived CDR1 and CDR2 are GTSNPN and SVGIG (reference sequence). The CDR3 sequence is 14 residues long. V gave up 1 base and J gave up 9 bases; unmatched junction bases: 6. The CDR3 loop reads CAWSETGEGSPLHF. The CDR3 DNA follows: TGTGCCTGGAGTGAAACAGGGGAAGGTTCACCCCTCCACTTT.

The V and J genes are TRBV15 and TRBJ2-2; TRBD1 agrees at 9 bases. This CDR3 region has 14 residues. Trimming at V came to 8 bases and at J to 4 bases, leaving 5 bases not matched to a gene. CDR1 and CDR2 from the germline V gene are LNHNV and YYDKDF (reference sequence). As DNA, the CDR3 is TGTGCCACCGAACAGGGGGCGGCCACCGGGGAGCTGTTTTTT. Protein product: CATEQGAATGELFF.

This chain joins TRBV15 and TRBJ1-5, with TRBD1 matching over 8 bases. There are 15 residues in the CDR3. Per the germline V gene, CDR1 is LNHNV and CDR2 is YYDKDF (reference sequence). With V trimmed by 3 bases and J by 0 bases, 1 base remained unmatched. In DNA, the CDR3 is TGTGCCACCAGCAGGGACAGGGCTAGCAATCAGCCCCAGCATTTT. Amino acid sequence: CATSRDRASNQPQHF. The full variable domain, with the rest looked up from reference TRBV15 and TRBJ1-5, is DAMVIQNPRYQVTQFGKPVTLSCSQTLNHNVMYWYQQKSSQAPKLLFHYYDKDFNNEADTPDNFQSRRPNTSFCFLDIRSPGLGDTAMYLCATSRDRASNQPQHFGDGTRLSIL.

This clonotype was found a few times. Sequence at one end of the junction differs from germline and may be a read error. The V gene is TRBV6-5, the J gene TRBJ2-3; D is perhaps TRBD1 or TRBD2 (5 bases each). The germline CDR1 and CDR2 sequences are MNHEY and SVGAGI. The CDR3 has 11 residues. The DNA for the CDR3 is TGTGCCAGCGCGGGTACAGGTACGCAGTATTTT. As protein: CASAGTGTQYF.

The sample holds a few counts of this clonotype. The chain is built from TRBV5-1 and TRBJ2-5; D remains unclear. CDR3 length: 16 amino acids. Trimming took 2 bases from V and 1 from J, leaving 15 bases between them. Germline CDR1 SGHRS, CDR2 YFSETQ. The CDR3 is CASSFKADGPQETQYF. For the CDR3, the DNA is TGCGCCAGCAGCTTCAAGGCGGATGGCCCCCAAGAGACCCAGTACTTC.

This clonotype was counted at least ten times. J is TRBJ2-3 and V is TRBV10-3; D not resolved. Germline V gene lookup returns CDR1 ENHRY and CDR2 SYGVKD. CDR3 length: 16 residues. V lost 0 bases and J 0 bases, leaving 10 bases between the germline ends. As DNA, the CDR3 is TGTGCCATCAGTGAGTCCTTTGGTACTAGCACAGATACGCAGTATTTT. It codes for CAISESFGTSTDTQYF.

This clonotype turned up a few times. The chain is built from TRBV5-5 and TRBJ2-7; 14 bases agree with TRBD2. Germline CDR1 SGHKS, CDR2 YYEKEE (reference sequence). The CDR3 runs 17 residues. The junction had 9 bases not matched to a gene; V was cut back by 4 bases and J by 3 bases. CDR3 DNA: TGTGCCAGCAGCCCCGGGATGGGACTAGCGGGGGTCTACGAGCAGTACGTC. Translating gives CASSPGMGLAGVYEQYV.

This clonotype came up a few times. The chain joins TRBV20-1 to TRBJ1-2; TRBD1 matches at 12 bases. Losses at the gene ends were 3 bases for V and 7 bases for J; bases not matched to a gene: 6. Per the germline V gene, CDR1 is DFQATT and CDR2 is SNEGSKA (reference sequence). The CDR3 runs to 14 residues. CDR3 in amino acids: CSASARDRGLGYTF. For the CDR3, the DNA is TGCAGTGCTAGTGCCCGGGACAGGGGGCTTGGCTACACCTTC.

A few counts support this clonotype. The J gene is TRBJ2-1, the V gene TRBV29-1, with 8 bases identical to TRBD1. CDR3 length equals 14 residues. Germline-derived CDR1 and CDR2 are SQVTM and ANQGSEA. Trimming at V came to 6 bases and at J to 3 bases, leaving 7 bases not matched to a gene. In DNA form, the CDR3 reads TGCAGCGTCTCGACAGGGGAAGGCTACAATGAGCAGTTCTTC. Protein sequence: CSVSTGEGYNEQFF.

The chain joins TRBV15 to TRBJ1-3; D gene unclear. Germline V gives CDR1 LNHNV, CDR2 YYDKDF (reference sequence). V lost 5 bases and J 0 bases, leaving 11 bases between the germline ends. This CDR3 is built from 15 residues. The CDR3 loop is CATSDGENSGNTIYF. In nucleotides, the CDR3 is TGTGCCACCAGCGATGGGGAGAACTCTGGAAACACCATATATTTT.

The chain recombines TRBV29-1 with TRBJ2-5, with 7 bases that match TRBD1. V shed 3 bases, J shed 3 bases, and the junction held 4 bases outside the gene matches. This CDR3 has 13 residues. CDR1 and CDR2 (germline): SQVTM, ANQGSEA. This CDR3 is CSVDEGAKETQYF. DNA for the CDR3: TGCAGCGTTGATGAGGGGGCGAAAGAGACCCAGTACTTC. Looking up the rest from reference TRBV29-1 and TRBJ2-5 gives the full variable domain: SAVISQKPSRDICQRGTSLTIQCQVDSQVTMMFWYRQQPGQSLTLIATANQGSEATYESGFVIDKFPISRPNLTFSTLTVSNMSPEDSSIYLCSVDEGAKETQYFGPGTRLLVL.

The chain employs TRBV25-1 and TRBJ1-6, with D perhaps matching TRBD1 (5 bases). The CDR3 spans 16 residues. Germline CDR1 and CDR2: MGHDK and SYGVNS. V shed 3 bases and J shed 7 bases, with 16 bases lying between them. CDR3 DNA: TGTGCCAGCAGTGACGGGCAGGGCACGGACAATTCACCCCTCCACTTT. It codes for CASSDGQGTDNSPLHF.

This chain uses TRBV15 with TRBJ2-7; no reliable D call. The V gene lost 0 bases and the J gene lost 12 bases, with 12 bases spanning the gap. Germline V gives CDR1 LNHNV, CDR2 YYDKDF (reference sequence). This CDR3 region has 12 residues. The CDR3 protein is CATSRDYEKWYF. For the CDR3, the DNA is TGTGCCACCAGCAGAGACTACGAGAAGTGGTACTTC.